This T cell receptor (beta chain) is from a study of CD8+ T cells in alopecia areata. Study as a whole: Treatment comprised oral tofacitinib, 5 to 10 mg twice daily, in treated patients. By percentage of affected scalp area, the severity of treated patients was scored.

Sequencing templates came from extracted RNA that was reverse transcribed into cDNA. Sequencing used immunoSEQ multiplex PCR; TCRdb keeps in-frame clones, though not all of them. The sample lists more than 200,000 clones; roughly 64% were seen once. The treatment denotes: oral pan-JAK inhibitor, 5-10 mg twice daily. Obtained from alopecia areata patients were lesional scalp punch biopsies along with peripheral blood. V lost 6 bases and J 9 bases, leaving 12 bases between the germline ends. This CDR3 spans 11 amino acids. Looked up from germline, CDR1 is SQVTM and CDR2 is ANQGSEA. This TCR was recovered from a human donor with alopecia areata. The chain recombines TRBV29-1 with TRBJ2-1; D gene ambiguous. The sample was CD4+ T cells sorted from blood, taken at week 4, from a patient treated with tofacitinib. The CDR3 nucleotides read TGCAGCGTCCTGGGGTGGGGTGAGCAGTTCTTC. This sequence encodes CSVLGWGEQFF.